The count of the clone carrying this T cell receptor (beta chain) is one. Its target is not known. These data come from a study of vaccination effects on CD4 cells after COVID-19. Looking at the study overall: The patients, a few convalescent individuals, were sampled early and late after vaccination.

V lost 6 bases and J lost 8, with 10 bases in between. Germline V CDR1 and CDR2: SGHAT, FQNNGV. There are 11 residues in the CDR3. Before sequencing took place, the ViraFEST assay used viral peptide pools to expand antigen-specific CD4+ T cells. CD4+ T cells were isolated after 10 days of culture. From March to December 2020, the person had a SARS-CoV-2 infection that was confirmed by PCR. Everyone in the study got two shots of either the BNT162b2 or mRNA-1273 vaccine. In the cultures, half the medium was exchanged for IL-2 medium on days 3 and 7. Using immunoSEQ multiplex PCR, the repertoire was profiled, and TCRdb retains in-frame clones only, with some absent. The sample has 13,000 or so clones, approximately 70% seen once.

J is TRBJ1-2 and V is TRBV11-2; D gene ambiguous. This receptor was identified in a human donor who had a prior SARS-CoV-2 infection. Sequenced here: CD4+ T cells from PBMCs cultured with HCoV-NL63 spike peptides, sampled after COVID-19 vaccination. This CDR3 is CASSPGWGYTF. The CDR3 region has the DNA TGTGCCAGCAGTCCGGGGTGGGGCTACACCTTC.